The next 4 T cell receptor beta chains were all read from a single sample in a study of blood T cell repertoires in COVID-19 (dated by TCRdb to 2019 to 2021). The library was made by the immunoSEQ multiplex PCR assay. TCRdb took this table from immuneACCESS and kept in-frame rearrangements with V and J called. Such tables lack part of the clones; where checked against another copy, unresolved V genes explain under half of the gap, and the rest is unexplained. Here the sample has under 300,000 clones; roughly 85% occur a single time. Clones ranked in the top ten supply 4.6% of the sample. Specimen: peripheral blood. The receptors originated from a man aged 55-75 years who had recovered from COVID-19.

The chain has TRBV30 and TRBJ1-3; weak D call: TRBD1 (6 bases). Trimming shortened V by 2 bases and J by 3 bases, and 14 bases separated the two germline ends. Germline CDR1 GTSNPN, CDR2 SVGIG (reference sequence). CDR3 length equals 15 residues. CDR3 amino acids: CAWSNRQAIGNTIYF. The CDR3 bases are TGTGCCTGGAGTAACAGACAGGCCATTGGAAACACCATATATTTT.

The chain combines TRBV28 with TRBJ2-7; D uncertain. Trimming took 10 bases from V and 5 from J, leaving 12 bases between them. Germline V CDR1 and CDR2: MDHEN, SYDVKM. This CDR3 comprises 11 residues. The CDR3 DNA follows: TGTGCCACCCTCTTTTCGGACGAGCAGTACTTC. This translates into CATLFSDEQYF.

This clone was seen only a few times. The chain couples TRBV29-1 to TRBJ2-3; 9 bases fit TRBD1. This CDR3 has 16 residues. Germline V gene sequence: CDR1 SQVTM, CDR2 ANQGSEA. Unmatched junction bases numbered 8, after V lost 3 bases and J lost 1 base. CDR3 sequence reads: CSVDGVRDRGTDTQYF. The CDR3 nucleotides read TGCAGCGTTGATGGAGTCAGGGACAGGGGCACAGATACGCAGTATTTT.

The rearrangement joins TRBV5-4 to TRBJ2-1, with TRBD2 matching over 7 bases. The J segment lost 0 bases and the V segment lost 0 bases, leaving 3 bases of the junction unmatched. CDR3 length equals 16 residues. The germline V gene has CDR1 SGHNT and CDR2 YYREEE (reference sequence). CDR3 amino acids: CASSLGLASSYNEQFF. The CDR3, as DNA: TGTGCCAGCAGCTTGGGACTAGCCAGCTCCTACAATGAGCAGTTCTTC.